Listed below are T cell receptor beta chains from one sample, sequenced in a study of cytomegalovirus exposure and HLA in healthy donors. TCRdb's table, derived via immunoSEQ multiplex PCR, lists solely in-frame clones and lacks some. The data contain more than 95,000 clones, 79% of them singletons. Specimen: PBMCs. Every receptor here comes from a man in his fifties in good health and CMV-seropositive. CDR3s include the opening cysteine and the closing phenylalanine or tryptophan. D genes are given only for firm matches. Clone size is not always given. Where it is, it says once, few, many or a class for expanded clones.

J gene,clone size,D gene,V gene,CDR3 protein,CDR3 DNA
TRBJ2-1,-,TRBD1,TRBV5-1,CASSLGQGTFNEQFF,TGCGCCAGCAGCTTGGGACAGGGGACCTTCAATGAGCAGTTCTTC
TRBJ1-1,-,-,TRBV7-3,CASSPRGDGTEAFF,TGTGCCAGCAGCCCCAGGGGTGATGGCACTGAAGCTTTCTTT
TRBJ2-2,-,TRBD2,TRBV28,CASILAGTGELFF,TGTGCCAGCATCCTAGCGGGAACCGGGGAGCTGTTTTTT
TRBJ2-7,-,TRBD1,TRBV27,CASSDREGTYEQYF,TGTGCCAGCAGCGACAGGGAAGGTACCTACGAGCAGTACTTC
TRBJ1-1,few,-,TRBV29-1,CSAIGRNTEAFF,TGCAGCGCCATTGGTAGGAACACTGAAGCTTTCTTT
TRBJ2-7,-,-,TRBV10-1,CASSSPQGEQYF,TGCGCCAGCAGCAGCCCACAGGGCGAGCAGTACTTC
TRBJ2-4,few,TRBD2,TRBV2,CASSVSGGRNIQYF,TGTGCCAGCAGTGTATCGGGGGGGAGAAACATTCAGTACTTC
TRBJ2-7,-,TRBD2,TRBV10-3,CAISVLRETPYEQYF,TGTGCCATCAGTGTACTGCGGGAGACACCCTACGAGCAGTACTTC
TRBJ2-1,-,-,TRBV2,CASSSGSSYNEQFF,TGTGCCAGCAGTAGCGGTAGCTCCTACAATGAGCAGTTCTTC
TRBJ2-7,-,-,TRBV5-1,CASSLDAYYEQYF,TGCGCCAGCAGCCTGGACGCCTACTACGAGCAGTACTTC
TRBJ2-7,few,TRBD2,TRBV4-1,CASSPFAGGLYEQYF,TGCGCCAGCAGCCCCTTTGCGGGAGGGCTATACGAGCAGTACTTC
TRBJ2-1,-,-,TRBV11-2,CASSPPGGLYNEQFF,TGTGCCAGCAGCCCACCTGGAGGCCTGTACAATGAGCAGTTCTTC
TRBJ2-7,-,-,TRBV7-9,CASSLVGRGDEQYF,TGTGCCAGCAGCTTAGTCGGGCGGGGAGACGAGCAGTACTTC
TRBJ2-7,-,-,TRBV30,CAWSTQGGEQYF,TGTGCCTGGAGTACACAGGGTGGGGAGCAGTACTTC
TRBJ2-7,-,TRBD1,TRBV18,CASSLVRDRSYEQYF,TGTGCCAGCTCACTCGTGCGGGACAGGTCCTACGAGCAGTACTTC
TRBJ1-4,-,TRBD1,TRBV19,CASTATRGLTTNEKLFF,TGTGCCAGTACCGCGACAAGGGGGCTTACAACTAATGAAAAACTGTTTTTT
TRBJ1-6,-,-,TRBV7-2,CASSPDSSYNSPLHF,TGTGCCAGCAGCCCGGACAGCTCCTATAATTCACCCCTCCACTTT
TRBJ1-3,once,-,TRBV30,CAWSPGDPGNTIYF,TGTGCCTGGAGTCCAGGGGATCCTGGAAACACCATATATTTT
TRBJ1-3,-,-,TRBV5-4,CASSLEPTGPGNTIYF,TGTGCCAGCAGCTTAGAGCCCACAGGGCCTGGAAACACCATATATTTT
TRBJ2-3,once,-,TRBV5-1,CASSVGGDTQYF,TGCGCCAGCAGCGTTGGGGGGGATACGCAGTATTTT
TRBJ1-5,-,-,TRBV27,CASSLSGPDNQPQHF,TGTGCCAGCAGTTTATCGGGGCCAGACAATCAGCCCCAGCATTTT
TRBJ2-2,-,TRBD1,TRBV4-3,CASSQAMTGVGTGELFF,TGCGCCAGCAGCCAGGCCATGACAGGGGTCGGGACCGGGGAGCTGTTTTTT
TRBJ2-7,-,-,TRBV5-4,CASSSQTGLKQYF,TGTGCCAGCAGCTCGCAGACTGGCCTTAAGCAGTACTTC
TRBJ2-2,-,-,TRBV7-9,CASSFGGTGELFF,TGTGCCAGCAGCTTCGGGGGTACCGGGGAGCTGTTTTTT
TRBJ2-1,-,TRBD2,TRBV6-1,CALRRGLGFEQFF,TGTGCCCTTCGAAGGGGACTAGGGTTTGAGCAGTTCTTC
TRBJ2-3,-,-,TRBV4-1,CASSRDSPSVANTQYF,TGCGCCAGCAGCCGGGACTCACCAAGCGTTGCGAATACGCAGTATTTT
TRBJ2-5,-,TRBD1,TRBV30,CAWEEQGGQETQYF,TGTGCCTGGGAGGAACAGGGGGGACAAGAGACCCAGTACTTC
TRBJ2-5,-,TRBD1,TRBV5-1,CASSQGVEETQYF,TGCGCCAGCAGTCAGGGGGTAGAGGAGACCCAGTACTTC
TRBJ1-5,-,-,TRBV6-1,CASSEVGGNQPQHF,TGTGCCAGCAGTGAAGTAGGGGGCAATCAGCCCCAGCATTTT
TRBJ2-5,few,-,TRBV29-1,CSVAVPSVSETQYF,TGCAGCGTTGCGGTCCCCAGCGTATCCGAGACCCAGTACTTC
TRBJ2-7,-,-,TRBV19,CASSIVGPSYEQYF,TGTGCCAGTAGTATAGTTGGGCCATCCTACGAGCAGTACTTC
TRBJ1-2,-,-,TRBV5-1,CASSLDSLGASNYGYTF,TGCGCCAGCAGCTTGGACAGTTTAGGTGCTTCTAACTATGGCTACACCTTC
TRBJ2-1,-,TRBD2,TRBV11-3,CASSPGLTSGSGNEQFF,TGTGCCAGCAGCCCTGGCTTGACTAGCGGGAGCGGAAATGAGCAGTTCTTC
TRBJ2-1,-,-,TRBV9,CASSVAQVGGEHNEQFF,TGTGCCAGCAGCGTAGCTCAGGTGGGAGGAGAACACAATGAGCAGTTCTTC
TRBJ2-5,-,TRBD1,TRBV9,CASSVTGGTQETQYF,TGTGCCAGCAGCGTGACAGGGGGGACCCAAGAGACCCAGTACTTC
TRBJ2-5,-,TRBD1,TRBV2,CASRPRQGPGRDKETQYF,TGTGCCAGCAGGCCCAGACAGGGGCCCGGCAGAGATAAAGAGACCCAGTACTTC
TRBJ1-1,-,TRBD1,TRBV7-3,CASSRDRGQSEAFF,TGTGCCAGCAGTCGGGACAGGGGGCAGTCTGAAGCGTTCTTT
TRBJ2-7,once,TRBD2,TRBV29-1,CSVGRGLAGGPGKYEQYF,TGCAGCGTTGGGCGGGGGCTAGCGGGAGGGCCAGGCAAGTACGAGCAGTACTTC
TRBJ2-7,-,TRBD1,TRBV6-1,CASSFGTGDIYEQYF,TGTGCCAGCAGTTTTGGGACAGGGGACATCTACGAGCAGTACTTC
TRBJ1-5,-,TRBD1,TRBV7-6,CASSFSQGDQPQHF,TGTGCCAGCAGCTTTTCCCAGGGGGATCAGCCCCAGCATTTT
TRBJ2-7,-,-,TRBV14,CASSQEYGTYYSYEQYF,TGTGCCAGCAGCCAAGAATACGGGACATACTACTCCTACGAGCAGTACTTC
TRBJ1-6,few,-,TRBV30,CAWSIGRNSPLHF,TGTGCCTGGAGTATCGGGAGGAATTCACCCCTCCACTTT
TRBJ1-6,-,-,TRBV7-9,CASSSGYSYNSPLHF,TGTGCCAGCAGCAGCGGCTACTCCTATAATTCACCCCTCCACTTT
TRBJ2-7,-,TRBD2,TRBV6-1,CASSELAGATSEQYF,TGTGCCAGCAGTGAACTAGCGGGAGCCACTTCGGAGCAGTACTTC
TRBJ2-3,-,TRBD1,TRBV7-3,CASSLTAPDRGEDTQYF,TGTGCCAGCAGCCTAACGGCCCCGGACAGGGGGGAAGATACGCAGTATTTT
TRBJ2-7,-,-,TRBV28,CASSLGGTNPYEQYF,TGTGCCAGCAGTCTCGGGGGGACAAATCCCTACGAGCAGTACTTC
TRBJ2-7,-,TRBD1,TRBV19,CASTVGQGSYEQYF,TGTGCCAGTACCGTGGGACAGGGGTCCTACGAGCAGTACTTC